This is a list of T cell receptor beta chains from one sample in a study of regulatory T cells in long-lasting Graves disease. TCRdb ran MiXCR on the multiplex PCR reads and lists one entry per CDR3 protein. The table lists roughly 420,000 distinct CDR3 sequences, 15% to 20% of them singletons. The same data also contributed to another study, on T cells in Graves' hyperthyroidism and ophthalmopathy.

The sequences come from peripheral blood mononuclear cells (PBMCs), collected at new diagnosis, from a patient treated with antithyroid drugs. Receptor source: a woman aged 18-35 years with Graves disease. Each CDR3 is given with its conserved first and last residue. The D gene is left open where the match is weak. Only some rows state a clone size, as once, few, many or a class for expanded clones.

CDR3nt: TGTGCCAGCAGCGTAGATTTTAGGTTGGGCACTGAAGCTTTCTTT; CDR3aa: CASSVDFRLGTEAFF; len: 15; d_gene: .; abundance: .; j_gene: TRBJ1-1; v_gene: TRBV9
CDR3nt: TGTGCCAGCAGCACAATAGAGAACACCGGGGAGCTGTTTTTT; CDR3aa: CASSTIENTGELFF; len: 14; d_gene: .; abundance: .; j_gene: TRBJ2-2; v_gene: TRBV7-9
CDR3nt: TGTGCCAGCAGCCGAAAGGCTCAGAGCTCCTACAATGAGCAGTTCTTC; CDR3aa: CASSRKAQSSYNEQFF; len: 16; d_gene: .; abundance: many; j_gene: TRBJ2-1; v_gene: TRBV11-3
CDR3nt: TGTGCCAGCAGCTACCAGTCGGGACTAGGCTACAATGAGCAGTTCTTC; CDR3aa: CASSYQSGLGYNEQFF; len: 16; d_gene: TRBD2; abundance: few; j_gene: TRBJ2-1; v_gene: TRBV7-2
CDR3nt: TGTGCCAGTAGTGAACCGGGACAGGGGGCGCTTATCTATGGCTACACCTTC; CDR3aa: CASSEPGQGALIYGYTF; len: 17; d_gene: TRBD1; abundance: few; j_gene: TRBJ1-2; v_gene: TRBV19
CDR3nt: TGTGCCAGCAATACTATATGGGACAACCACAATGAGCAGTTCTTC; CDR3aa: CASNTIWDNHNEQFF; len: 15; d_gene: .; abundance: many; j_gene: TRBJ2-1; v_gene: TRBV7-9
CDR3nt: TGCAGCGTTGACAGCGGTCGGGAGACCCAGTACTTC; CDR3aa: CSVDSGRETQYF; len: 12; d_gene: .; abundance: .; j_gene: TRBJ2-5; v_gene: TRBV29-1
CDR3nt: TGCAGTGCTCAAAATCGGATGGGGGGGCAGGGTGAGCAGTTCTTC; CDR3aa: CSAQNRMGGQGEQFF; len: 15; d_gene: .; abundance: .; j_gene: TRBJ2-1; v_gene: TRBV20-1
CDR3nt: TGTGCCAGCAGTGAAGGGGGCTACGAGCAGTACTTC; CDR3aa: CASSEGGYEQYF; len: 12; d_gene: .; abundance: many; j_gene: TRBJ2-7; v_gene: TRBV2
CDR3nt: TGCAGCGTTGAAGGGCAGGGTAAGGGCTACGAGCAGTACTTC; CDR3aa: CSVEGQGKGYEQYF; len: 14; d_gene: .; abundance: .; j_gene: TRBJ2-7; v_gene: TRBV29-1
CDR3nt: TGCAGCGTTGTTGAGACCCGGGAGACCCAGTACTTC; CDR3aa: CSVVETRETQYF; len: 12; d_gene: .; abundance: many; j_gene: TRBJ2-5; v_gene: TRBV29-1
CDR3nt: TGTGCCAGCAGTGAAGGTGGGGGAACCTACGAGCAGTACTTC; CDR3aa: CASSEGGGTYEQYF; len: 14; d_gene: .; abundance: many; j_gene: TRBJ2-7; v_gene: TRBV2
CDR3nt: TGCAGTGCTAGAGATGGAAAACAGGCTTTCTACGAGCAGTACTTC; CDR3aa: CSARDGKQAFYEQYF; len: 15; d_gene: .; abundance: many; j_gene: TRBJ2-7; v_gene: TRBV20-1
CDR3nt: TGCAGTGCCAGCTCTAGCGGGAGGACCTACGAGCAGTACTTC; CDR3aa: CSASSSGRTYEQYF; len: 14; d_gene: TRBD2; abundance: many; j_gene: TRBJ2-7; v_gene: TRBV20-1
CDR3nt: TGTGCCAGCAGCCAAGTGGGACAGGAGGCACCCCTCCACTTT; CDR3aa: CASSQVGQEAPLHF; len: 14; d_gene: TRBD1; abundance: few; j_gene: TRBJ1-6; v_gene: TRBV14
CDR3nt: TGCGCCAGCAGCCACCGGGAGAGTAGTTTTGAGACCCAGTACTTC; CDR3aa: CASSHRESSFETQYF; len: 15; d_gene: .; abundance: .; j_gene: TRBJ2-5; v_gene: TRBV5-1
CDR3nt: TGCAGCGCTACCGGGACTCGCTCCTACAATGAGCAGTTCTTC; CDR3aa: CSATGTRSYNEQFF; len: 14; d_gene: .; abundance: .; j_gene: TRBJ2-1; v_gene: TRBV29-1
CDR3nt: TGCAGCGCAACAGGGGTCGAAAACACCGGGGAGCTGTTTTTT; CDR3aa: CSATGVENTGELFF; len: 14; d_gene: TRBD1; abundance: .; j_gene: TRBJ2-2; v_gene: TRBV29-1
CDR3nt: TGTGCCAGCAGTTTCGGGGGGCCGGGCAATCAGCCCCAGCATTTT; CDR3aa: CASSFGGPGNQPQHF; len: 15; d_gene: .; abundance: .; j_gene: TRBJ1-5; v_gene: TRBV28
CDR3nt: TGCGCCAGCAGCTTGTCCGCGACCTTGGTCTACAATGAGCAGTTCTTC; CDR3aa: CASSLSATLVYNEQFF; len: 16; d_gene: .; abundance: .; j_gene: TRBJ2-1; v_gene: TRBV5-1
CDR3nt: TGTGCCAGCAGTTTGGGGGGAAAGCGGCAGCCCCAGCATTTT; CDR3aa: CASSLGGKRQPQHF; len: 14; d_gene: .; abundance: many; j_gene: TRBJ1-5; v_gene: TRBV12-3/TRBV12-4
CDR3nt: TGTGCCAGCAGCCAAGGATCTAGCGGGAGTCATGAGCAGTTCTTC; CDR3aa: CASSQGSSGSHEQFF; len: 15; d_gene: TRBD2; abundance: many; j_gene: TRBJ2-1; v_gene: TRBV3-1
CDR3nt: TGTGCCAGCAGGAGGACGCTGGGGCTAGTAGGCGGGGAGCTGTTTTTT; CDR3aa: CASRRTLGLVGGELFF; len: 16; d_gene: .; abundance: .; j_gene: TRBJ2-2; v_gene: TRBV7-6
CDR3nt: TGTGCCAGCAGGGACAGCTCCACGCAGTATTTT; CDR3aa: CASRDSSTQYF; len: 11; d_gene: .; abundance: many; j_gene: TRBJ2-3; v_gene: TRBV28
CDR3nt: TGTGCCAGCACCCCCGTGGGGGCGCCAACCATGAACACTGAAGCTTTCTTT; CDR3aa: CASTPVGAPTMNTEAFF; len: 17; d_gene: .; abundance: many; j_gene: TRBJ1-1; v_gene: TRBV27